The 13 T cell receptor beta chains given below trace back to one sample, sequenced in a study of beta chain features in type 1 diabetes. Every isolated RNA sample was fully reverse transcribed, so sequencing captured expressed TCRB transcripts. Here immunoSEQ multiplex PCR was the method, and the copy in TCRdb shows in-frame clones only, minus some. The table lists approximately 280,000 clones, 15% of them singletons. Study conclusions and caveats: In every one of the four CD4+ subsets, TCRB CDR3s were moderately but significantly shorter in Type 1 diabetes patients.

No antigens are known for them. Source material: naive CD4+ T cells from blood. The receptors derive from a man between 18 and 35 years old with type 1 diabetes.

The genes are TRBV28 and TRBJ1-2; TRBD1 is a possible D gene (6 bases). The CDR3 has 14 amino acids. Germline loops: CDR1 MDHEN, CDR2 SYDVKM. The V end was cut by 4 bases, the J end by 6 bases, with 15 bases between. The CDR3 loop is CASSSPQGGNGYTF. The CDR3 DNA reads TGTGCCAGCAGTTCGCCACAGGGTGGGAATGGCTACACCTTC.

This chain joins TRBV30 and TRBJ1-3; no definite D call. V gave up 1 base and J gave up 3 bases, with 10 bases separating them. Germline CDR1 and CDR2: GTSNPN and SVGIG (reference sequence). The CDR3 runs 14 residues. The CDR3 loop reads CAWSGAFNGNTIYF. DNA of the CDR3: TGTGCCTGGAGTGGGGCCTTCAATGGAAACACCATATATTTT.

CDR3 bases: TGTGCCAGCTCACTGACGACAGAGTACTACGAGCAGTACTTC. Protein sequence: CASSLTTEYYEQYF. The J gene is TRBJ2-7, the V gene TRBV18; possibly TRBD1 for D (5 bases). Germline V gene lookup returns CDR1 KGHSH and CDR2 LQKENI. The V gene lost 4 bases and the J gene lost 3 bases, with 13 bases spanning the gap. The CDR3 has 14 residues.

Worth noting for this clone: Compared with germline, one end of the junction differs, possibly owing to a read error. The chain uses TRBV6-5 and TRBJ2-5; 9 nucleotides align to TRBD1. The DNA end favors TRBJ2-7, so the J call may be wrong. CDR1 is MNHEY, CDR2 SVGAGI, per germline. There are 14 residues in the CDR3. The CDR3 nucleotides are TGTGCCAGTAGTTTTCCGGGACAGGGCGGCGAGCAGTACTTC. It specifies CASSFPGQGGEQYF.

CDR3 bases: TGTGCCAGCAGCCTGACAGGGGGACAAGAGACCCAGTACTTC. Translation gives CASSLTGGQETQYF. This chain joins TRBV28 and TRBJ2-5; 9 positions agree with TRBD1. The germline CDR1 and CDR2 sequences are MDHEN and SYDVKM. This CDR3 spans 14 amino acids. The V segment lost 6 bases and the J segment 2 bases; nucleotides outside the gene matches: 4.

This clone was seen a handful of times. In nucleotides, the CDR3 is TGTGCCAGCAGTGAATATGGGGCCTCGAACAAAAACATTCAGTACTTC. Translated, it gives CASSEYGASNKNIQYF. This sequence joins TRBV6-1 and TRBJ2-4; a possible D gene is TRBD1 (5 bases). The CDR3 extends over 16 amino acids. V gave up 2 bases and J gave up 3 bases, with 14 bases separating them. Germline lookup yields CDR1 MNHNS and CDR2 SASEGT.

This clone was seen more than once but under ten times. The V call is TRBV9, the J call TRBJ2-3; TRBD2 agrees at 10 bases. Germline-derived CDR1 and CDR2 are SGDLS and YYNGEE. The CDR3 is made up of 16 amino acids. J gave up 2 bases and V 0 bases, and 3 bases lay outside the gene matches. The CDR3 reads CASSVEGLAITDTQYF. The CDR3 DNA sequence: TGTGCCAGCAGCGTAGAGGGACTAGCGATCACAGATACGCAGTATTTT. Based on the CDR3 plus reference TRBV9 and TRBJ2-3, the full variable domain is DSGVTQTPKHLITATGQRVTLRCSPRSGDLSVYWYQQSLDQGLQFLIQYYNGEERAKGNILERFSAQQFPDLHSELNLSSLELGDSALYFCASSVEGLAITDTQYFGPGTRLTVL.

The chain carries TRBV5-1 and TRBJ1-2; 8 nucleotides align to TRBD1. From germline, CDR1 is SGHRS and CDR2 YFSETQ. The CDR3 runs 17 residues. The ends lost 0 bases at V and 6 bases at J; junction bases unmatched: 13. The CDR3 region is CASSLVPDGQGGDGYTF. The CDR3 DNA follows: TGCGCCAGCAGCTTGGTCCCCGACGGACAGGGAGGAGATGGCTACACCTTC.

The genes are TRBV30 and TRBJ2-7; D perhaps matches TRBD2 (5 bases). The CDR3 runs 10 residues. V lost 8 bases and J 3 bases, leaving 8 bases between the germline ends. Germline CDR1 reads GTSNPN; CDR2 reads SVGIG (reference sequence). CDR3 coding DNA: TGTGCCCACGGGGACTACGAGCAGTACTTC. Protein: CAHGDYEQYF. The full variable domain, with the rest looked up from reference TRBV30 and TRBJ2-7, is SQTIHQWPATLVQPVGSPLSLECTVEGTSNPNLYWYRQAAGRGLQLLFYSVGIGQISSEVPQNLSASRPQDRQFILSSKKLLLSDSGFYLCAHGDYEQYFGPGTRLTVT.

The chain recombines TRBV9 with TRBJ2-3; possibly TRBD2 for D (6 bases). CDR1 is SGDLS, CDR2 YYNGEE, per germline. The germline V and J ends were trimmed by 2 bases and 7 bases, with 11 bases remaining between them. This CDR3 is 13 amino acids long. The CDR3 region is CASSVGGTYTQYF. The DNA of the CDR3 is TGTGCCAGCAGCGTGGGCGGGACTTATACGCAGTATTTT. The full variable domain, completed using reference TRBV9 and TRBJ2-3, is DSGVTQTPKHLITATGQRVTLRCSPRSGDLSVYWYQQSLDQGLQFLIQYYNGEERAKGNILERFSAQQFPDLHSELNLSSLELGDSALYFCASSVGGTYTQYFGPGTRLTVL.

V and J are TRBV11-2 and TRBJ2-1, with 9 bases identical to TRBD2. Losses at the gene ends were 5 bases for V and 4 bases for J; bases not matched to a gene: 6. The CDR3 consists of 15 residues. The germline V gene encodes CDR1 SGHAT and CDR2 FQNNGV. The CDR3 nucleotides read TGTGCCAGCAGCACCTCAGCGGGGGGTTACAATGAGCAGTTCTTC. Translating gives CASSTSAGGYNEQFF.

This clone was counted between two and nine times. The chain recombines TRBV5-1 with TRBJ2-5, with D unclear. V gave up 4 bases and J gave up 0 bases, with 10 bases separating them. Germline V gene sequence: CDR1 SGHRS, CDR2 YFSETQ. The CDR3 runs to 14 residues. CDR3 loop: CASSPAPYQETQYF. In nucleotides, the CDR3 is TGCGCCAGCAGCCCAGCGCCGTACCAAGAGACCCAGTACTTC.

This clone was seen a few times. The chain uses TRBV7-2 and TRBJ2-6; D is perhaps TRBD2 (6 bases). The V and J ends lost 6 bases and 1 base respectively, with 10 bases between them. CDR3 length: 15 residues. Germline CDR1 and CDR2: SGHTA and FQGNSA. The CDR3 loop reads CASRRGNSGANVLTF. The CDR3 nucleotides are TGTGCCAGCAGGCGGGGAAATTCTGGGGCCAACGTCCTGACTTTC.